The 32 T cell receptor beta chains below come from one sample, sequenced in a study of shared clonotypes between healthy human individuals. Here immunoSEQ multiplex PCR was the method, and the copy in TCRdb shows in-frame clones only, minus some. The data show about 490,000 clones, with 79% seen just once and approximately 12% held by the top ten. What was sequenced was PBMCs. These receptor sequences come from a woman in her 40s in good health. Some clones in this sample may be carry-over from other donors' samples.

V usage is TRBV28 and J usage is TRBJ1-2; no definite D call. Germline CDR1 and CDR2: MDHEN and SYDVKM. The V end lost 2 bases, the J end lost 6 bases, and 16 bases lay between the germline ends. The CDR3 totals 15 residues. The CDR3 loop is CASSLSPRRINGYTF. As DNA, the CDR3 is TGTGCCAGCAGTTTAAGCCCCCGCCGGATCAATGGCTACACCTTC.

This clone was seen a handful of times. This could be a read error, since a much larger clone is one nucleotide away. Other DNA sequences in the sample encode the same CDR3. This chain connects TRBV2 to TRBJ1-1, with a tentative D call TRBD1 (6 bases). This CDR3 is built from 13 residues. Germline V gene data show CDR1 as SNHLY and CDR2 as FYNNEI. The CDR3 here is CASSPGDGTEAFF. CDR3 nucleotide sequence: TGCGCCAGCAGTCCAGGGGATGGCACTGAAGCTTTCTTT.

The chain links TRBV18 to TRBJ2-4; TRBD1 matches 7 bases. The germline V gene encodes CDR1 KGHSH and CDR2 LQKENI. Trimming cost V 4 bases and J 7 bases; bases outside gene matches: 10. The CDR3 spans 15 residues. Here the CDR3 DNA reads TGTGCCAGCTCACAGGGGGCGCGAAGGACGAACATTCAGTACTTC. It specifies CASSQGARRTNIQYF.

The sample holds many counts of this clone. This chain joins TRBV7-3 and TRBJ1-1; 8 bases are a match to TRBD1. The V and J ends lost 4 bases and 7 bases, in that order; junction bases with no gene match: 5. Per the germline V gene, CDR1 is SGHTA and CDR2 is FQGTGA. CDR3 length: 13 residues. The DNA of the CDR3 is TGTGCCAGCAGCTCGGACAGGGCCGGTGAAGCTTTCTTT. Its translation is CASSSDRAGEAFF.

The chain joins TRBV15 to TRBJ1-5; the match to TRBD1 covers 7 bases. Germline CDR1 LNHNV, CDR2 YYDKDF (reference sequence). V lost 5 bases and J lost 4; bases outside the gene matches: 5. There are 14 residues in the CDR3. CDR3 region: CATSVQGGNQPQHF. The DNA for the CDR3 is TGTGCCACCAGCGTTCAGGGGGGTAATCAGCCCCAGCATTTT.

Details on this clone: A single base separates this from a much larger clone, so it may be a read error. This chain joins TRBV29-1 and TRBJ2-5; tentative D call: TRBD2 (5 bases). The V gene's germline CDR1 is SQVTM and CDR2 ANQGSEA. The CDR3 has 13 amino acids. The CDR3 DNA reads TGCAGCGTTGAAGTAGCGACACAAGAGACCCGGTACTTC. It encodes CSVEVATQETRYF.

J is TRBJ1-2 and V is TRBV6-1; D call uncertain. The germline V gene encodes CDR1 MNHNS and CDR2 SASEGT. The V gene lost 3 bases and the J gene lost 4 bases, with 9 bases spanning the gap. The length of the CDR3 is 13 residues. The CDR3 is CASSENRGYGYTF. In nucleotides, the CDR3 is TGTGCCAGCAGTGAGAACAGAGGCTATGGCTACACCTTC.

The V gene is TRBV7-3, the J gene TRBJ2-5; D not resolved. Between the trimmed V and J ends, which lost 6 bases and 5 bases, there was a span of 16 bases. CDR1 is SGHTA, CDR2 FQGTGA, per germline. The CDR3 runs to 14 residues. In nucleotides, the CDR3 is TGTGCCAGCAGTGTGGGCCCCGAGAGGGAGACCCAGTACTTC. Residues: CASSVGPERETQYF.

The genes are TRBV5-4 and TRBJ2-5, with TRBD2 matching over 7 bases. With V trimmed by 3 bases and J by 5 bases, 7 bases remained unmatched. The CDR3 has 14 amino acids. CDR1 is SGHNT, CDR2 YYREEE, per germline (reference sequence). CDR3 loop: CASSSGGTKETQYF. As DNA, the CDR3 is TGTGCCAGCAGCTCCGGGGGGACGAAGGAGACCCAGTACTTC.

V and J are TRBV21-1 and TRBJ2-7; the table calls TRBD1, which could not be checked here. TRBV21-1 is designated a pseudogene. The CDR3 runs to 12 residues. CDR3 sequence: CASSNPQDEQYF. As DNA, the CDR3 is TGTGCCAGCAGCAACCCCCAGGACGAGCAGTACTTC.

This chain uses TRBV15 with TRBJ2-1; D not certain. Trimming cost V 1 base and J 5 bases, with 15 bases left between them. The CDR3 extends over 16 amino acids. Germline V gives CDR1 LNHNV, CDR2 YYDKDF (reference sequence). This CDR3 is CATSRVAATRNNEQFF. The CDR3 DNA reads TGTGCCACCAGCAGAGTGGCGGCAACCAGAAACAATGAGCAGTTCTTC.

The CDR3 sequence: CASSSTPGTDEQYF. DNA for the CDR3: TGTGCCAGCTCGTCGACCCCAGGGACCGACGAGCAGTACTTC. The V gene is TRBV18, the J gene TRBJ2-7, with D possibly being TRBD1 or TRBD2 (5 bases each). Deletions cut 6 bases from V and 5 bases from J, with 17 bases between. Germline CDR1 and CDR2: KGHSH and LQKENI. The CDR3 totals 14 residues. Filled out from reference TRBV18 and TRBJ2-7, the complete variable domain reads NAGVMQNPRHLVRRRGQEARLRCSPMKGHSHVYWYRQLPEEGLKFMVYLQKENIIDESGMPKERFSAEFPKEGPSILRIQQVVRGDSAAYFCASSSTPGTDEQYFGPGTRLTVT.

A remark on this clone: A read error may produce the germline difference seen at one junction end. The chain links TRBV2 to TRBJ2-4, with unresolved D. Germline assignment: CDR1 SNHLY and CDR2 FYNNEI. The CDR3 is made up of 13 amino acids. The CDR3 reads CASNELAKNIQYF. CDR3 sequence (DNA): TGTGCCAGCAATGAATTAGCCAAAAACATTCAGTACTTC.

This clone was detected only a few times. The rearrangement links TRBV18 to TRBJ1-5; D gene unclear. The CDR3 contains 16 residues. The germline V gene has CDR1 KGHSH and CDR2 LQKENI. V gave up 3 bases and J gave up 1 base, with 13 bases separating them. Here the CDR3 reads CASSPGGRTSNQPQHF. CDR3 bases: TGTGCCAGCTCACCGGGTGGGAGAACGAGCAATCAGCCCCAGCATTTT.

The V and J genes are TRBV27 and TRBJ1-1, with unresolved D. Germline CDR1 MNHEY, CDR2 SMNVEV (reference sequence). The CDR3 runs to 13 residues. Trimming shortened V by 7 bases and J by 5 bases, and 14 bases separated the two germline ends. CDR3 sequence (DNA): TGTGCCAGCATTAAAAATGGGCGGACTGAAGCTTTCTTT. Protein sequence: CASIKNGRTEAFF.

This chain uses TRBV30 with TRBJ2-4; 9 bases agree with TRBD1. This CDR3 region has 16 residues. V was clipped by 0 bases and J by 6 bases; unmatched bases: 9. Germline CDR1 is GTSNPN and CDR2 is SVGIG (reference sequence). In DNA form, the CDR3 reads TGTGCCTGGAGTGTCCCTAGGACAGGGGTGGGAAACATTCAGTACTTC. It yields the protein CAWSVPRTGVGNIQYF. Together with reference TRBV30 and TRBJ2-4, the CDR3 gives the full variable domain: SQTIHQWPATLVQPVGSPLSLECTVEGTSNPNLYWYRQAAGRGLQLLFYSVGIGQISSEVPQNLSASRPQDRQFILSSKKLLLSDSGFYLCAWSVPRTGVGNIQYFGAGTRLSVL.

For this clone: Other nucleotide sequences in the sample specify the same CDR3. The rearrangement uses TRBV7-2 and TRBJ2-5; D call uncertain. CDR1 and CDR2 from the germline V gene are SGHTA and FQGNSA. The CDR3 length is 13 residues. V was cut by 1 base and J by 2 bases, with 5 bases left in between. CDR3 protein: CASSLGPQETQYF. Here the CDR3 DNA reads TGTGCCAGCAGCTTAGGACCACAAGAGACCCAGTACTTC.

The V call is TRBV7-2, the J call TRBJ1-1, with D unclear. Germline V gene data show CDR1 as SGHTA and CDR2 as FQGNSA. V shed 6 bases and J shed 5 bases, with 10 bases lying between them. CDR3 length: 12 amino acids. The CDR3 coding sequence is TGTGCCAGCAGGATTCAAGGTACTGAAGCTTTCTTT. Its translation is CASRIQGTEAFF.

On this clone: The same CDR3 also results from other DNA sequences found in this sample. The chain joins TRBV7-2 to TRBJ2-3, with D possibly called TRBD1 or TRBD2 (5 bases each). Trimming cost V 5 bases and J 5 bases, with 14 bases left between them. There are 14 residues in the CDR3. CDR1 and CDR2 (germline): SGHTA, FQGNSA. As DNA, the CDR3 is TGTGCCAGCAGCCCGGGGACGGGCGGAGATACGCAGTATTTT. Amino acid sequence: CASSPGTGGDTQYF.

V gene TRBV4-1 combines with J gene TRBJ2-1, with 10 positions matching TRBD2. Germline CDR1 MGHRA, CDR2 YSYEKL. V shed 3 bases, J shed 1 base, and the junction held 12 bases outside the gene matches. The CDR3 extends over 19 amino acids. The CDR3 bases are TGCGCCAGCAGCCAGATTGCTAGCGGGAGCCTCGGTTCCTACAATGAGCAGTTCTTC. This gives the protein CASSQIASGSLGSYNEQFF.

The chain combines TRBV7-2 with TRBJ2-7, with D uncertain. This CDR3 has 11 residues. Trimming took off 3 bases at V and 7 bases at J, with 7 bases between the two ends. Germline V gene data show CDR1 as SGHTA and CDR2 as FQGNSA. CDR3 nucleotides: TGTGCCAGCAGCTTCATGGATGAGCAGTACTTC. It codes for CASSFMDEQYF.

This chain uses TRBV12-1 with TRBJ1-2; TRBD1, as called in the table, went unchecked against the DNA. TRBV12-1 is described as a pseudogene. The CDR3 sequence is 14 residues long. This CDR3 is CASSFHGTGYGYTF. The DNA for the CDR3 is TGTGCCAGCAGCTTTCACGGGACAGGTTATGGCTACACCTTC.

The chain has TRBV6-6 and TRBJ1-1; tentatively, D is TRBD1 (5 bases). The V gene lost 6 bases and the J gene lost 1 base, with 9 bases spanning the gap. This CDR3 spans 13 amino acids. CDR1 MNHNY and CDR2 SVGAGI come from the germline V gene (reference sequence). The CDR3 sequence is CASSLTANTEAFF. CDR3 nucleotides: TGTGCCAGCAGCCTGACAGCGAACACTGAAGCTTTCTTT.

Details on this clone: A far larger clone is one base from this, pointing to a likely read error. The chain carries TRBV29-1 and TRBJ1-5; TRBD1 matches 9 bases. CDR1 and CDR2 (germline): SQVTM, ANQGSEA. The V gene end was trimmed by 4 bases and the J gene end by 6 bases; junction bases not matched to a gene: 4. This CDR3 contains 13 residues. Written as DNA, the CDR3 is TGCAGCGTTGCGGACAGGGGCGGTCAGCCCCAGCATTTT. Translation: CSVADRGGQPQHF.

The chain carries TRBV19 and TRBJ2-3; possible D gene TRBD2, 5 bases. The ends were cut back, 3 bases at V and 15 bases at J, with 19 bases in the middle. This CDR3 has 13 amino acids. CDR1 and CDR2 from the germline V gene are LNHDA and SQIVND (reference sequence). CDR3 sequence reads: CASSMTGIPHTYF. The CDR3 bases are TGTGCCAGTAGTATGACGGGAATTCCTCATACTTATTTT.

There are a few counts of this clone. V and J are TRBV5-6 and TRBJ1-3; 7 bases are shared with TRBD1. V shed 4 bases, J shed 0 bases, and the junction held 10 bases outside the gene matches. Germline CDR1 SGHDT, CDR2 YYEEEE. The CDR3 spans 17 residues. CDR3 coding DNA: TGTGCCAGCAGCGTACAGGGGAGGTCACTCTCTGGAAACACCATATATTTT. Its protein is CASSVQGRSLSGNTIYF.

V gene TRBV29-1 combines with J gene TRBJ2-1; the match to TRBD2 covers 7 bases. This CDR3 has 13 amino acids. V was pared by 3 bases and J by 4 bases, with 3 bases of the junction left unmatched. The germline V gene encodes CDR1 SQVTM and CDR2 ANQGSEA. The CDR3 nucleotides are TGCAGCGTTGAGGGGGGGTATTACAATGAGCAGTTCTTC. Protein sequence: CSVEGGYYNEQFF.

In its sample, this clone was seen many times. The same CDR3 arises from other DNA sequences in this sample as well. V and J are TRBV4-3 and TRBJ2-1; no firm D call. V was trimmed by 1 base and J by 3 bases, leaving 10 bases between them. Germline CDR1 and CDR2: LGHNA and YSLEER. The CDR3 contains 15 residues. The CDR3 region has the DNA TGCGCCAGCAGCCAAGGACTTCCTGACTACAATGAGCAGTTCTTC. Protein: CASSQGLPDYNEQFF.

The gene calls are TRBV5-4 and TRBJ2-5; D possibly corresponds to TRBD1 (6 bases). The germline CDR1 and CDR2 sequences are SGHNT and YYREEE (reference sequence). The CDR3 extends over 16 amino acids. Trimming shortened V by 4 bases and J by 7 bases, and 23 bases separated the two germline ends. CDR3 loop: CASSRGTMALGVTQYF. The DNA for the CDR3 is TGTGCCAGCAGCCGAGGGACAATGGCCCTCGGGGTGACCCAGTACTTC.

CDR3 bases: TGTGCCAGCAGCTTGGTGACGGGGCTGCATACGCAGTATTTT. Translated: CASSLVTGLHTQYF. The chain employs TRBV5-6 and TRBJ2-3; the D gene could be TRBD1 or TRBD2 (5 bases each). V lost 0 bases to trimming and J lost 7 bases, with 12 bases between them. Germline CDR1 reads SGHDT; CDR2 reads YYEEEE. The CDR3 is 14 residues long.

V and J are TRBV9 and TRBJ2-5; 9 bases agree with TRBD2. The J call is in doubt because the DNA end fits TRBJ2-7 better. This CDR3 spans 15 amino acids. Germline V CDR1 and CDR2: SGDLS, YYNGEE. Written as DNA, the CDR3 is TGTGCCAGCAGCGTAGGAGCGGGAGGTTCCTACGAGCAGTACTTC. Translated: CASSVGAGGSYEQYF.

J is TRBJ2-7 and V is TRBV28; 9 bases line up with TRBD2. Germline loops: CDR1 MDHEN, CDR2 SYDVKM. The CDR3 runs 16 residues. Germline trimming cut 5 bases from V and 4 bases from J; bases unmatched to any gene: 12. As DNA, the CDR3 is TGTGCCAGCAGTACTCCCCTGGGGACTAGCTTGTACGAGCAGTACTTC. Its translation is CASSTPLGTSLYEQYF. Full variable domain (remainder filled in from reference TRBV28 and TRBJ2-7): DVKVTQSSRYLVKRTGEKVFLECVQDMDHENMFWYRQDPGLGLRLIYFSYDVKMKEKGDIPEGYSVSREKKERFSLILESASTNQTSMYLCASSTPLGTSLYEQYFGPGTRLTVT.